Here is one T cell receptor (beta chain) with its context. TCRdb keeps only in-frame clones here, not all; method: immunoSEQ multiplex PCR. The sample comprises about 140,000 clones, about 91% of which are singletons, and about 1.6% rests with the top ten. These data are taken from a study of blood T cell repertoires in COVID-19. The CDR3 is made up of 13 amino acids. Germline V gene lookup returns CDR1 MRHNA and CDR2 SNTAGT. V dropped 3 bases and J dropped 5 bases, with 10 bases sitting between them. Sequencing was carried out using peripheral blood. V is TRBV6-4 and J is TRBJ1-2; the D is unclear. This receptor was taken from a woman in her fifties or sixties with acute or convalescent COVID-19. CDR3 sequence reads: CASSETGGYGYTF. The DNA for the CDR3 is TGTGCCAGCAGTGAGACCGGCGGGTATGGCTACACCTTC.